Presented here are 8 T cell receptor beta chains from one specimen sequenced in a study of glioma-infiltrating T cells. The iRepertoire nested amplicon-rescue multiplex PCR amplified TCR alpha and beta CDR3s from RNA. One entry per CDR3 protein, called by TCRdb with MiXCR from the multiplex PCR reads. The profile shows 300,000 to 400,000 distinct CDR3 sequences, roughly 41% of them singletons. Material for sequencing was glioma tissue, nonneoplastic brain tissue, or PBMCs (not recorded which). All receptors come from a human donor with low-grade glioma or glioblastoma, undergoing nonglioma brain surgery, or in good health (not recorded which).

The V gene is TRBV5-4, the J gene TRBJ1-2; D ambiguous. Per the germline V gene, CDR1 is SGHNT and CDR2 is YYREEE (reference sequence). V lost 3 bases and J 4 bases, leaving 16 bases between the germline ends. The CDR3 totals 15 residues. CDR3 nucleotide sequence: TGTGCCAGCAGCTCGGACGTCCGGACCGTCTATGGCTACACCTTC. It specifies CASSSDVRTVYGYTF.

DNA of the CDR3: TGTGCCAGCAGCTTAGTTACGTGGACAGGGGGCACTGAAGCTTTCTTT. It codes for CASSLVTWTGGTEAFF. The J gene is TRBJ1-1, the V gene TRBV7-2; 10 nucleotides line up with TRBD1. This CDR3 has 16 amino acids. Germline V lookup: CDR1 SGHTA, CDR2 FQGNSA. Germline trimming cut 1 base from V and 4 bases from J; bases unmatched to any gene: 6.

This clonotype turned up a few times. The chain combines TRBV20-1 with TRBJ2-3, with D perhaps given as TRBD1 or TRBD2 (5 bases each). CDR1 DFQATT and CDR2 SNEGSKA come from the germline V gene (reference sequence). V lost 6 bases and J 2 bases, leaving 21 bases between the germline ends. The CDR3 runs to 16 residues. CDR3 sequence reads: CSALVRGRYYTDTQYF. In DNA form, the CDR3 reads TGCAGTGCGCTGGTGAGGGGTCGATATTACACAGATACGCAGTATTTT.

With regard to this clonotype: A read error may account for a junction end that differs from germline. In DNA form, the CDR3 reads TGTGCTAGCAGCTTATTAGGCAATCAGCACCAGCATTTT. Translating gives CASSLLGNQHQHF. This chain joins TRBV7-7 and TRBJ1-5, with D unresolved. The CDR3 length is 13 residues. Germline V gene sequence: CDR1 SSHAT, CDR2 FNYEAQ (reference sequence).

Comment on this clonotype: At one end the junction does not follow the germline gene, possibly because of a read error. This chain joins TRBV4-1 and TRBJ1-2; weak D call: TRBD1 (6 bases). This CDR3 spans 14 amino acids. From germline, CDR1 is MGHRA and CDR2 YSYEKL. The CDR3 here is CASSLRQEVVGYAF. The DNA of the CDR3 is TGCGCCAGCAGCCTCCGACAGGAGGTAGTTGGCTATGCCTTC.

With respect to this clonotype: This may arise from a read error, as a much more abundant clone is one base away. The rearrangement uses TRBV27 and TRBJ2-1; D might be TRBD1 (6 bases). The length of the CDR3 is 14 residues. V lost 7 bases, J lost 5 bases, and 15 bases lay in between. Germline V CDR1 and CDR2: MNHEY, SMNVEV (reference sequence). Here the CDR3 DNA reads TGTGCCAGCACCCGAGGACAGAAGCACAATGAGCAGTTCTTC. Encoded protein: CASTRGQKHNEQFF.

This clonotype was detected ten times or more. This chain links TRBV19 with TRBJ2-7; no clear D. The CDR3 contains 13 residues. Germline CDR1 reads LNHDA; CDR2 reads SQIVND (reference sequence). Deletions cut 5 bases from V and 3 bases from J, with 11 bases between. The CDR3 loop is CASSDFNGYEQYF. Written as DNA, the CDR3 is TGTGCCAGTAGTGACTTCAACGGCTACGAGCAGTACTTC.

This clonotype was recorded a few times. The rearrangement uses TRBV4-3 and TRBJ2-7; a possible D gene is TRBD2 (6 bases). The V gene lost 4 bases and the J gene lost 6 bases, with 16 bases spanning the gap. Germline-derived CDR1 and CDR2 are LGHNA and YSLEER. The CDR3 sequence is 14 residues long. CDR3 nucleotide sequence: TGCGCCAGCAGCCGTCTATCGAGGGGAGGCGAGCAGTACTTC. As protein: CASSRLSRGGEQYF.